The sequence of this TCR beta chain was determined in a study of tumor-infiltrating lymphocytes in primary liver carcinoma (dated 2017 in TCRdb). For context, the study as a whole: Between November 2015 and March 2016, 5 or 6 patients in China with histopathologically diagnosed primary liver carcinoma had their tumors surgically resected. TCRbeta repertoire sequencing covered 35 or so specimens from 5 patients: some 25 tumor regions, 5 adjacent noncancerous liver tissues and 5 peripheral blood samples. Each sample produced about 3.65 to 7.13 million productive TCRbeta reads, and read depth showed no significant difference between tissue types. Of the five patients (three men and two women, aged 30 to 69 years), four had hepatocellular carcinoma and one had combined HCC and intrahepatic cholangiocarcinoma. High reproducibility was observed for the technical replicate repertoires, with mean shared-clone rates approximately 0.9 and correlation coefficients above 0.95. The five patients had tumors staged T1-T3 N0M0, with maximum diameters ranging from about 4 to 11 cm. For each liver tumor, the study sampled five regions along with adjacent normal tissue and blood, and applied TCRbeta repertoire sequencing, expression microarrays and whole-exome sequencing. The full study reports these points: Repertoire overlap was higher between tumor regions (mean roughly 36%) than tumor-adjacent (approximately 17%) or tumor-blood (14%) pairs, consistent with antigen-driven expansion. Only the TCR beta chain was sequenced, so true repertoire diversity is likely underestimated because unpaired alpha chains were not captured. The top 250 clones accounted for a significantly greater share of the repertoire in tumors than in blood (p = 0.039). Comparison of CD4+ and CD8+ T cell repertoires was precluded by the use of bulk unsorted samples. The study included only four or five patients, and the authors note findings should be validated in a larger study.

Concerning this clonotype itself: Its antigen is not yet known. Base qualities are not at hand, and no much larger clone is one base apart.

Blood RNA was extracted from unsorted whole blood with TRIzol reagent; germline DNA came from the DNeasy Blood & Tissue kit. At the time of sampling, the patients had chronic HBV infection and had not received any treatment. Before surgery, approximately 3.7 milliliters of peripheral blood were drawn into K2EDTA tubes. Looking up the germline V gene yields CDR1 SGHAT and CDR2 FQNNGV. The junction carries 10 bases between V and J, which are trimmed by 3 bases and 7 bases respectively. The CDR3 runs 13 amino acids, cysteine and phenylalanine included. Only the CDR3 DNA is retained, 39 bases long and in frame from the first base. A constant-region primer and ProtoScript II reverse transcriptase were used to reverse-transcribe TCRbeta-specific cDNA from approximately 500 ng total RNA. TCRbeta libraries were built with three nested multiplex PCR rounds, a slightly modified ARM-PCR procedure. Multiplex TRBV1-TRBV30 forward primers and a Cbeta reverse primer were used in the first two PCR rounds, each of which was run for 10 cycles. Sample barcodes and Illumina adapters were added in a final 25-cycle PCR using Deep VentR polymerase. Amplicons of 200-500 bp were gel-purified with a QIAquick gel extraction kit before sequencing. The TCRbeta amplicons were sequenced with 250-bp paired-end reads on an Illumina HiSeq 2500. In the authors' own workflow: Reads were quality-trimmed with Trimmomatic v0.33, and paired reads were merged with FLASH v1.2.11 to recover full CDR3 sequences. V, D and J germline segments were assigned to the rearranged TCRbeta sequences by MiGEC v1.2.1b. Clonotype statistics, along with Shannon-Wiener diversity indices, were calculated using VDJtools v1.0.0. Except for diversity analysis, only the 250 most abundant clonotypes of each sample were used in subsequent analyses to reduce sampling bias. TCRdb reprocessed the public reads (quality trimming at Q25 with fastp, clone calling with MiXCR) and kept in-frame beta chains. Each entry merges the rows of one CDR3 protein and shows their most common DNA and genes. The V and J calls come from TCRdb's annotation, not from the publication. In this sample the table shows 190,000 or so distinct CDR3 sequences, 65% of which occur a single time. The biggest ten clones account for 6% to 8.5% of the sample.

This sequence originates from a woman aged 60-75 years with primary liver carcinoma and hepatitis B virus infection. This sequence uses TRBV11-2 and TRBJ2-1; D gene: possibly TRBD2, on 5 matching bases. Sequencing was carried out using peripheral blood. The DNA sequence is given as TGTGCCAGCAGCTTCCAGAGGGCGAATGAGCAGTTCTTC. Its product reads: CASSFQRANEQFF.